Detailed here is one T cell receptor beta chain. Antigen specificity is unknown. Germline lookup yields CDR1 GTSNPN and CDR2 SVGIG (reference sequence). V was clipped by 3 bases and J by 11 bases; unmatched bases: 12. The CDR3 is 13 amino acids. This entry belongs to a study of T cells in localized non-small cell lung cancer. Study-level points and caveats: Highest T cell clonality was seen in uninvolved adjacent lung, surpassing that measured in tumor. Turning up in adjacent lung were a median approximately 58 of the top 100 tumor clones. Owing to sequencing of a solitary tumor region, heterogeneity cannot be discounted. Longer overall survival was seen with higher T cell density measured in blood.

TCRdb's table, derived via immunoSEQ multiplex PCR, lists solely in-frame clones and lacks some. The sample records about 18,000 clones, roughly 87% being singletons. This specimen consisted of peripheral blood, obtained before any cancer treatment. The chain employs TRBV30 and TRBJ1-1, with 7 bases fitting TRBD1. The receptor comes from a male donor at least 60 years old with stage I lung adenocarcinoma. CDR3 DNA sequence: TGTGCCTGGAGCTTGACAGGGCTCTTGGGGGCTTTCTTT. This sequence encodes CAWSLTGLLGAFF.